These 14 T cell receptor beta chains came from one sample sequenced in a study of T cell repertoires in cytomegalovirus infection. TCRdb reprocessed the reads via MiXCR and lists one record per CDR3 protein. There are 200,000 to 300,000 distinct CDR3 sequences in the sample; 9% to 15% occur only once, and approximately 1.6% lies in the top ten. The sequenced sample consisted of PBMCs. All receptors derive from a human donor in good health (CMV status not recorded). Some clones in this sample may be carry-over from other donors' samples.

The sample holds many counts of this clonotype. For the CDR3, the DNA is TGCGCCAGCAGCCGATTAACGGACCACCTAAACACCGGGGAGCTGTTTTTT. Protein product: CASSRLTDHLNTGELFF. V usage is TRBV4-3 and J usage is TRBJ2-2; no clear D. Germline CDR1 reads LGHNA; CDR2 reads YSLEER. This CDR3 is 17 amino acids long. The V end was cut by 4 bases, the J end by 2 bases, with 17 bases between.

This clonotype was observed at least ten times. The genes are TRBV7-2 and TRBJ2-1; 7 bases are a match to TRBD1. This CDR3 has 16 amino acids. Germline V gives CDR1 SGHTA, CDR2 FQGNSA. V dropped 4 bases and J dropped 0; count of bases not matched to a gene: 6. The CDR3 region has the DNA TGTGCCAGCAGCTCGAGACAGGGTCCCTCCTACAATGAGCAGTTCTTC. Amino acid sequence: CASSSRQGPSYNEQFF. Supplemented by reference TRBV7-2 and TRBJ2-1, the full variable domain reads GAGVSQSPSNKVTEKGKDVELRCDPISGHTALYWYRQSLGQGLEFLIYFQGNSAPDKSGLPSDRFSAERTGGSVSTLTIQRTQQEDSAVYLCASSSRQGPSYNEQFFGPGTRLTVL.

The CDR3 region has the DNA TGTGCCTCCCGGGCCGGGACAGGGGCCTACGAGCAGTACTTC. Translation: CASRAGTGAYEQYF. This chain joins TRBV6-5 and TRBJ2-7; 10 nucleotides line up with TRBD1. Germline V CDR1 and CDR2: MNHEY, SVGAGI. V was clipped by 11 bases and J by 2 bases; unmatched bases: 9. The CDR3 consists of 14 residues.

The chain combines TRBV10-1 with TRBJ1-5; D is unresolved. The CDR3 consists of 13 residues. Trimming shortened V by 7 bases and J by 5 bases, and 12 bases separated the two germline ends. Germline V gene data show CDR1 as WNHNN and CDR2 as SYGVQD (reference sequence). The chain's CDR3 is CASTIHDHQPQHF. CDR3 coding DNA: TGCGCCAGCACCATACACGATCATCAGCCCCAGCATTTT.

This clonotype was detected many times. The V call is TRBV7-2, the J call TRBJ1-1; D unclear. Trimming left V 4 bases short and J 8 bases short, with 17 bases between. Germline V gene sequence: CDR1 SGHTA, CDR2 FQGNSA. The CDR3 is 14 amino acids. This chain's CDR3 is CASSSLREPSEAFF. The CDR3 nucleotides are TGTGCCAGCAGCTCCCTTAGGGAACCATCCGAAGCTTTCTTT.

The V gene is TRBV20-1, the J gene TRBJ2-6; the D is unclear. The CDR3 is 19 amino acids. V lost 2 bases to trimming and J lost 2 bases, with 22 bases between them. Per the germline V gene, CDR1 is DFQATT and CDR2 is SNEGSKA (reference sequence). CDR3 in amino acids: CSARRPSGGGKAGANVLTF. As DNA, the CDR3 is TGCAGTGCTAGAAGGCCTAGTGGTGGTGGTAAGGCTGGGGCCAACGTCCTGACTTTC.

This clonotype was counted a few times. DNA for the CDR3: TGCGCGAGTCCACCCAGAGTTGACACCGGGGAGCTGTTTTTT. Encoded protein: CASPPRVDTGELFF. The J gene is TRBJ2-2, the V gene TRBV20-1; no firm D call. The CDR3 consists of 14 residues. From germline, CDR1 is DFQATT and CDR2 SNEGSKA (reference sequence).

This clonotype was counted many times. V usage is TRBV7-8 and J usage is TRBJ1-1; D uncertain. Trimming left V 1 base short and J 0 bases short, with 6 bases between. The CDR3 runs 14 residues. CDR1 and CDR2 (germline): SGHVS, FQNEAQ. The CDR3 region has the DNA TGTGCCAGCAGCTTAGATACGGTGAACACTGAAGCTTTCTTT. This translates into CASSLDTVNTEAFF.

There are many counts of this clonotype. This chain connects TRBV6-6 to TRBJ2-1; TRBD1 matches 7 bases. CDR1 and CDR2 from the germline V gene are MNHNY and SVGAGI (reference sequence). J lost 1 base, V lost 4 bases, and 10 bases had no gene match. CDR3 length: 17 residues. In DNA, the CDR3 is TGTGCCAGCAGTTCCGTCGGGACAGTCATTTCCTACAATGAGCAGTTCTTC. The encoded protein is CASSSVGTVISYNEQFF.

This clonotype was counted at least ten times. The genes are TRBV20-1 and TRBJ2-7; D not resolved. Trimming shortened V by 5 bases and J by 2 bases, and 10 bases separated the two germline ends. This CDR3 contains 12 residues. The germline gives CDR1 DFQATT, CDR2 SNEGSKA (reference sequence). CDR3 sequence: CSAGRGPYEQYF. CDR3 DNA: TGCAGTGCTGGCAGAGGACCCTACGAGCAGTACTTC.

The chain couples TRBV7-3 to TRBJ2-7; the D gene is possibly TRBD1 (5 bases). From germline, CDR1 is SGHTA and CDR2 FQGTGA. V dropped 3 bases and J dropped 5 bases, with 11 bases sitting between them. The CDR3 runs to 13 residues. The CDR3 protein is CASSFQQGHEQYF. The CDR3 DNA follows: TGTGCCAGCAGCTTTCAGCAGGGCCACGAGCAGTACTTC.

This chain connects TRBV20-1 to TRBJ2-2; D is tentatively TRBD1 or TRBD2 (5 bases each). This CDR3 has 13 amino acids. With 3 bases removed from V and 5 bases from J, the gap between germline ends came to 10 bases. CDR1 is DFQATT, CDR2 SNEGSKA, per germline (reference sequence). CDR3 nucleotide sequence: TGCAGTGCTAGGTCAGGGACGACCGGGGAGCTGTTTTTT. Translating it yields CSARSGTTGELFF.

This clonotype was seen ten or more times. This rearrangement joins TRBV6-2 or TRBV6-3 to TRBJ2-1; 10 bases are a match to TRBD2. Unmatched junction bases numbered 5, after V lost 5 bases and J lost 7 bases. Germline V gene lookup returns CDR1 MNHEY and CDR2 SVGEGT. The CDR3 totals 14 residues. The CDR3 region is CASSRSGRANEQFF. CDR3 sequence (DNA): TGTGCCAGCAGTCGCAGCGGGAGGGCGAATGAGCAGTTCTTC.

This clonotype was observed a handful of times. CDR3 DNA: TGCAGTGCTAGACAGCTTGAAAAACTGTTTTTT. Translation gives CSARQLEKLFF. J is TRBJ1-4 and V is TRBV20-1; no clear D gene. Germline assignment: CDR1 DFQATT and CDR2 SNEGSKA (reference sequence). V gave up 2 bases and J gave up 7 bases, with 5 bases separating them. The CDR3 consists of 11 residues.